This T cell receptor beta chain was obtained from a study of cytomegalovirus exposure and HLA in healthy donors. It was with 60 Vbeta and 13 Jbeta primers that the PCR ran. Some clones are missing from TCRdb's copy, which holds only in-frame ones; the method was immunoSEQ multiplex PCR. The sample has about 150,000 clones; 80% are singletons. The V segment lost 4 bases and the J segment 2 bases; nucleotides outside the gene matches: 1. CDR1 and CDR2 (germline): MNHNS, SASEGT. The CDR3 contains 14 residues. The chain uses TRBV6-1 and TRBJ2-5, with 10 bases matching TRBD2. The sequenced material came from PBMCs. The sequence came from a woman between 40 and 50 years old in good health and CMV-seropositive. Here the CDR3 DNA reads TGTGCCAGCAGTGGGACTAGCGGACAAGAGACCCAGTACTTC. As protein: CASSGTSGQETQYF.